These T cell receptor beta chains were read from a single sample in a study of cytomegalovirus exposure and HLA in healthy donors. The table came from immunoSEQ multiplex PCR; TCRdb's copy has only in-frame clones and leaves some out. The top ten clones hold 2.8% of a sample with about 160,000 clones, around 64% of them seen once. The sequencing sample was made of PBMCs. These receptors were collected from a woman aged 30 to 39 in good health and CMV-seronegative. CDR3s leave out the opening cysteine and the closing phenylalanine or tryptophan. Only some rows state a clone size, as once, few, many or a class for expanded clones.

len	abundance	j_gene	v_gene	CDR3aa
13	once	TRBJ2-6	TRBV10-3	AISDGASGANVLT
14	.	TRBJ1-4	TRBV19	ASSDRSPATNEKLF
13	.	TRBJ1-3	TRBV5-1	ASRPPGSSGNTIY
13	.	TRBJ2-1	TRBV10-3	AISGSGVAVDEQF
11	.	TRBJ1-5	TRBV7-9	ASSLAGGRVQH
10	.	TRBJ2-5	TRBV6-8	ATGLGCETQY
12	few	TRBJ2-5	TRBV29-1	SATDRGRRETQY
12	.	TRBJ1-2	TRBV4-2	ASSQGSGVYGYT
10	.	TRBJ2-7	TRBV11-2	ASSPGTLEQY
15	.	TRBJ2-5	TRBV28	ASSSPYIPGIVETQY
11	.	.	TRBV7-9	ASRQPQGYEQY
12	.	TRBJ1-1	TRBV9	ASSVGGGGTEAF
14	.	TRBJ2-3	TRBV15	ATSRDRQPGGDTQY
12	.	TRBJ2-5	TRBV18	ASSRDRRQETQY
14	.	TRBJ2-2	TRBV19	ASARSPGLGTGELF
12	few	TRBJ2-3	TRBV7-9	ASSLVTVADTQY
12	.	TRBJ1-1	TRBV6-6	ASSYGQGGTEAF
14	.	TRBJ2-5	TRBV5-4	ASSLASGHRRETQY
15	.	TRBJ1-2	TRBV27	ASSLGPAGREDYGYT
15	.	TRBJ2-2	TRBV4-1	ASSQVASGQGTGELF
14	.	TRBJ2-1	TRBV15	ATSRDWGQGRNEQF
12	.	TRBJ2-2	TRBV4-1	ASQLAGNTGELF
11	.	TRBJ1-2	TRBV7-9	SSSLGGGYGYT
9	few	TRBJ2-3	TRBV6-6	ASSYQDTQY
13	.	TRBJ2-3	TRBV7-9	ASSLTSLGTDTQY
11	.	TRBJ2-1	TRBV11-3	ASSGAGTNEQF
13	once	TRBJ1-2	TRBV6-1	ASSESGVEGYGYT
10	.	TRBJ1-5	TRBV29-1	SAGQGDQPQH
12	.	TRBJ2-7	TRBV19	ASSLGQGAYEQY
14	.	TRBJ2-2	TRBV5-5	ASSLPGTVTTGELF
12	.	TRBJ2-3	TRBV7-2	ASSFNRFTDTQY
12	.	TRBJ2-7	TRBV30	AWSGPLGTSEEY
12	.	TRBJ1-2	TRBV13	ASSLRDIQYGYT
11	.	TRBJ2-7	TRBV7-6	ASSVNRGYEQY
11	.	TRBJ2-7	TRBV28	ASSLGQFYEQY
11	.	TRBJ1-1	TRBV10-3	AISAAMNTEAF
12	.	TRBJ2-3	TRBV7-9	ASSPGLAIDTQY
11	.	TRBJ2-3	TRBV2	ASRGGSTDTQY
13	few	TRBJ1-1	TRBV7-9	ASSFFTGGRTEAF
14	.	TRBJ1-6	TRBV9	ASSSRQGSYNSPLH
11	few	TRBJ1-2	TRBV7-9	ASSSNLAKGYT
14	.	TRBJ2-7	TRBV27	ASSLTLTVSSYEQY
13	.	TRBJ2-7	TRBV4-2	ASSQDFQGSYEQY
14	.	TRBJ2-2	TRBV23-1	ASSQSESRNTGELF
14	.	TRBJ2-1	TRBV19	ASKGTSGFRDSEQF
12	.	TRBJ2-3	TRBV7-9	ASSRGESTDTQY
13	.	TRBJ2-1	TRBV5-1	ASRGSGIAYNEQF